This T cell receptor (beta chain) was sequenced for a study of CD8 T cells in ankylosing spondylitis. A single record per CDR3 protein comes from TCRdb applying MiXCR to the 5' RACE reads. This sample has roughly 470,000 distinct CDR3 sequences, with roughly 26% found just once. This clonotype was counted only a few times. The target antigen is unknown. The germline V gene has CDR1 SGHRS and CDR2 YFSETQ. Trimming cost V 0 bases and J 3 bases, with 7 bases left between them. The CDR3 is 13 amino acids. General study findings and limits: Ankylosing spondylitis blood appeared to carry a characteristic TCR beta motif of roughly eight highly homologous variants.

Material: blood, either unsorted or a sorted T cell fraction (not recorded which). The TCR originated in a male donor with ankylosing spondylitis. V and J are TRBV5-1 and TRBJ2-7; D is uncertain. The CDR3 nucleotides are TGCGCCAGCAGCTTGGAAATAGTCTACGAGCAGTACTTC. Translating it yields CASSLEIVYEQYF.